A single sample is the source of the 9 T cell receptor beta chains below, sequenced in a study of blood T cell repertoires in COVID-19 (dated by TCRdb to about 2020). The library was made by the immunoSEQ multiplex PCR assay. What TCRdb holds here is the immuneACCESS table cut down to in-frame rearrangements. Part of the clones is not present; checked against another copy, under half of the missing clones reflect an unresolved V gene, and the others are unexplained. Within this sample are under 450,000 clones, with more than 85% of them counted one time only. The ten largest clonotypes hold 2.5% to 3% of the sample. Sequenced: PBMCs or T cells enriched from blood (not recorded which). The receptors stem from a young woman who had recovered from COVID-19.

This clone is a singleton in its sample. The J gene is TRBJ2-1, the V gene TRBV4-2; a possible D gene is TRBD2 (6 bases). Germline V gene data show CDR1 as LGHNA and CDR2 as YNFKEQ. CDR3 size: 17 residues. The V gene lost 0 bases and the J gene lost 5 bases, with 17 bases spanning the gap. CDR3 amino acids: CASSQDESSATNNEQFF. The CDR3 region has the DNA TGTGCCAGCAGCCAAGATGAATCTAGCGCCACCAACAATGAGCAGTTCTTC.

This chain joins TRBV7-9 and TRBJ2-7; 8 bases align to TRBD2. The CDR3 is 13 residues long. CDR1 and CDR2 (germline): SEHNR, FQNEAQ (reference sequence). Trimming removed 5 bases from V and 12 bases from J; junction bases left unmatched: 12. Written as DNA, the CDR3 is TGTGCCAGCAGCCCCCGTTGGGGGACTAGGCGGTACTTC. Its translation is CASSPRWGTRRYF.

The rearrangement joins TRBV24-1 to TRBJ2-5; D gene ambiguous. V gave up 2 bases and J gave up 5 bases, with 11 bases separating them. Germline lookup yields CDR1 KGHDR and CDR2 SFDVKD. This CDR3 is 14 amino acids long. The DNA for the CDR3 is TGTGCCACCAGTGATTCCGGGTACCTTGAGACCCAGTACTTC. It translates to CATSDSGYLETQYF.

This chain uses TRBV5-1 with TRBJ1-2; D is perhaps TRBD1 (6 bases). The germline V and J ends were trimmed by 5 bases and 7 bases, with 15 bases remaining between them. Germline lookup yields CDR1 SGHRS and CDR2 YFSETQ. The CDR3 spans 13 residues. CDR3 sequence: CASSSAGVSGYTF. The CDR3 nucleotides read TGCGCCAGCAGTTCCGCAGGGGTATCTGGCTACACCTTC.

V usage is TRBV5-3 and J usage is TRBJ1-1; D is possibly TRBD1 (5 bases). TRBV5-3 is an open reading frame, and its role is uncertain. This CDR3 has 18 amino acids. V was clipped by 4 bases and J by 0 bases, with 22 bases between them. The CDR3 reads CARSPPPVGGHLNTEAFF. As DNA, the CDR3 is TGTGCCAGAAGCCCCCCCCCGGTGGGTGGACACTTGAACACTGAAGCTTTCTTT.

The chain couples TRBV10-1 to TRBJ1-2, with D hard to call. Trimming removed 0 bases from V and 0 bases from J, with 17 bases in between. This CDR3 comprises 18 residues. CDR1 WNHNN and CDR2 SYGVQD come from the germline V gene (reference sequence). The CDR3 sequence: CASSESVGGSGTNYGYTF. CDR3 nucleotide sequence: TGCGCCAGCAGTGAGTCCGTGGGAGGGAGCGGAACTAACTATGGCTACACCTTC.

The rearrangement joins TRBV3-1 (or the pseudogene TRBV3-2) to TRBJ2-2, with D unresolved. Trimming cost V 2 bases and J 2 bases, with 9 bases left between them. The length of the CDR3 is 15 residues. CDR1 and CDR2 (germline): LGHDT, YNNKEL (reference sequence). Here the CDR3 DNA reads TGTGCCAGCAGCCAACGGCGGCTAAACACCGGGGAGCTGTTTTTT. Translating it yields CASSQRRLNTGELFF.

This clone was counted once. In DNA, the CDR3 is TGCAGCGTCGCCGGTGGCGGGGTCTCATACAATGAGCAGTTCTTC. Its protein product is CSVAGGGVSYNEQFF. This chain connects TRBV29-1 to TRBJ2-1; weak D call: TRBD2 (6 bases). Germline V gives CDR1 SQVTM, CDR2 ANQGSEA. V lost 6 bases and J lost 4, with 19 bases in between. This CDR3 region has 15 residues.

This sequence joins TRBV25-1 and TRBJ2-2; no clear D gene. The CDR3 totals 12 residues. V was clipped by 6 bases and J by 6 bases, with 8 bases between them. From germline, CDR1 is MGHDK and CDR2 SYGVNS. The CDR3 sequence: CASRRGPGELFF. In nucleotides, the CDR3 is TGTGCCAGCAGACGCGGTCCCGGGGAGCTGTTTTTT.